This T cell receptor beta chain emerged from a study of identical twins. Points from the study as a whole: Zero-insertion results could be subject to partial confounding by invariant MAIT and iNKT cells.

Template switching (which added a universal primer site) was used, and cDNA carried unique molecular identifiers. Via MiXCR, TCRdb re-called the 5' RACE reads, giving one row per CDR3 protein. The sample yields 450,000 or so distinct CDR3 sequences, 14% seen once. This CDR3 region has 14 residues. Germline V gives CDR1 SGDLS, CDR2 YYNGEE. V was clipped by 0 bases and J by 1 base, with 7 bases between them. This clonotype was detected many times. The antigen remains undetermined. Another study also made use of these data, one on yellow fever vaccine responses in identical twins.

This sequence joins TRBV9 and TRBJ2-5, with D hard to call. The receptor was derived from a woman younger than 35 in good health. The sample was CD4+ T cells sorted from blood. The CDR3 DNA reads TGTGCCAGCAGCGTAGCCAGAGGCCAAGAGACCCAGTACTTC. This translates into CASSVARGQETQYF.